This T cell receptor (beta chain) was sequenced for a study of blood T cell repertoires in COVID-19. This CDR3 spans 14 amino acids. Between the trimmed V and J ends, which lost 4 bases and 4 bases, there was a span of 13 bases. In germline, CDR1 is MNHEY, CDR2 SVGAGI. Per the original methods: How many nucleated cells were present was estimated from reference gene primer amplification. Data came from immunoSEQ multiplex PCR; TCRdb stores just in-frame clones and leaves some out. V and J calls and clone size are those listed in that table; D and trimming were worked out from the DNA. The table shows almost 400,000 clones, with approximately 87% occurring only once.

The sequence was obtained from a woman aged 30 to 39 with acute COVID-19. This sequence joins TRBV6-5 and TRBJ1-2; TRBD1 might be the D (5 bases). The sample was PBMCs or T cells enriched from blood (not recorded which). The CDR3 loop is CASSSTIQGYGYTF. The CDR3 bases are TGTGCCAGCAGTTCGACCATCCAGGGCTATGGCTACACCTTC.